This TCR beta chain was profiled in a study of blood T cell repertoires in COVID-19. At the level of the study: The samples span acute and convalescent COVID-19 from the United States, Italy and Spain. T cells, B-cell-depleted T cells, or PBMCs provided the cDNA or gDNA that served as material.

TCRdb's copy holds only in-frame clones and misses some; the assay was immunoSEQ multiplex PCR. The top ten clones hold roughly 5.6% of a sample with about 190,000 clones, 88% of them seen once. The V end was cut by 0 bases, the J end by 2 bases, with 11 bases between. Per germline, CDR1 SGHTS and CDR2 YDEGEE. This CDR3 region has 16 residues. This TCR derives from a man between 40 and 49 years old with active or convalescent COVID-19. The chain recombines TRBV5-8 with TRBJ1-4, with D uncertain. The sequenced material came from peripheral blood. The CDR3 DNA sequence: TGTGCCAGCAGCTTGGGGTCTTACGGTACTAATGAAAAACTGTTTTTT. Translation gives CASSLGSYGTNEKLFF. The full variable domain, in which reference TRBV5-8 and TRBJ1-4 provide the parts outside the CDR3, is EAGVTQSPTHLIKTRGQQATLRCSPISGHTSVYWYQQALGLGLQFLLWYDEGEERNRGNFPPRFSGRQFPNYSSELNVNALELEDSALYLCASSLGSYGTNEKLFFGSGTQLSVL.